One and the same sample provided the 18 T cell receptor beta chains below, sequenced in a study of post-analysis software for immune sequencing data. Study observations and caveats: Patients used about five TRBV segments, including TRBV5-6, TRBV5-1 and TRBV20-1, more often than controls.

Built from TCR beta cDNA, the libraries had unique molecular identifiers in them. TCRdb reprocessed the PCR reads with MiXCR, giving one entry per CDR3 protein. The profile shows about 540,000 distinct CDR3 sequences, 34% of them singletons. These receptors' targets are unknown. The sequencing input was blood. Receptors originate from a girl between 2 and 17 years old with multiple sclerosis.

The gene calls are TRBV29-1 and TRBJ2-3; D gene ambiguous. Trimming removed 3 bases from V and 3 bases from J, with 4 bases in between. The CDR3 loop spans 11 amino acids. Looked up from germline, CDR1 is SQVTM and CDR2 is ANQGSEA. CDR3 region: CSVENTDTQYF. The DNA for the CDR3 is TGCAGCGTTGAGAATACAGATACGCAGTATTTT.

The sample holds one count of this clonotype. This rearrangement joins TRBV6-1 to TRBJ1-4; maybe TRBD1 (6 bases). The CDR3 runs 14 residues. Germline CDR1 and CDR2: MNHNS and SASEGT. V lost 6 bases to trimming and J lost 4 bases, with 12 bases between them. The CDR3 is CASSAPGDNEKLFF. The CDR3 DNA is TGTGCCAGCAGCGCTCCAGGGGATAATGAAAAACTGTTTTTT.

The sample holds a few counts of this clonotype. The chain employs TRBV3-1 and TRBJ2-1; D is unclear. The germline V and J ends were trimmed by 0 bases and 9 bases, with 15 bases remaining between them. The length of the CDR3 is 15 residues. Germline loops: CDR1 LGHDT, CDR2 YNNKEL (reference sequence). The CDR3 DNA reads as TGTGCCAGCAGCCAAGATTTAGTGGCAGGCGGTGAGCAGTTCTTC. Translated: CASSQDLVAGGEQFF.

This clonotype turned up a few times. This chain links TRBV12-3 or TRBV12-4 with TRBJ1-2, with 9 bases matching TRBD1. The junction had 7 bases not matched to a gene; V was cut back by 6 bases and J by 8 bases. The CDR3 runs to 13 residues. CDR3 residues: CASRQQGAFGYTF. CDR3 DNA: TGTGCCAGCAGGCAACAGGGGGCGTTCGGCTACACCTTC.

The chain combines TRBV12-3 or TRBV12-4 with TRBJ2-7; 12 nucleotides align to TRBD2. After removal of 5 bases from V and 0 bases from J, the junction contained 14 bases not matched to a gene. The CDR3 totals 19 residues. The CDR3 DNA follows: TGTGCCAGCAGTCGTAGCTTGACTAGCGGGGGCCAGGTCTCCTACGAGCAGTACTTC. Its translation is CASSRSLTSGGQVSYEQYF.

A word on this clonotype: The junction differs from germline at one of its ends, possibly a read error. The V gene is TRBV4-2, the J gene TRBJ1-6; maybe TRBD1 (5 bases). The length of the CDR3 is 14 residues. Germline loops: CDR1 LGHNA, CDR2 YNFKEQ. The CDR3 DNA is TGTGCCAGCAGCCAAGTTAGAGGACATTCACCCCCCCACTTT. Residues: CASSQVRGHSPPHF.

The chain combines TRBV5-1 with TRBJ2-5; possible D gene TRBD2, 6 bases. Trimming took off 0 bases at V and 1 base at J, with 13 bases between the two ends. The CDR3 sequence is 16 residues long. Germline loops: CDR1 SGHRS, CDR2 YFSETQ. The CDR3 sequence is CASSLEAGGAQETQYF. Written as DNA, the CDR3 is TGCGCCAGCAGCTTGGAGGCGGGCGGGGCCCAAGAGACCCAGTACTTC.

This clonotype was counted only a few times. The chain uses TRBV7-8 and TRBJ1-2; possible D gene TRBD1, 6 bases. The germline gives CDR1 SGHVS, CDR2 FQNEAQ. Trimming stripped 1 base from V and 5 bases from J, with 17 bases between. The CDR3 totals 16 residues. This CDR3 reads CASSLEGDGGAYGYTF. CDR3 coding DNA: TGTGCCAGCAGCTTAGAGGGGGACGGGGGCGCGTATGGCTACACCTTC.

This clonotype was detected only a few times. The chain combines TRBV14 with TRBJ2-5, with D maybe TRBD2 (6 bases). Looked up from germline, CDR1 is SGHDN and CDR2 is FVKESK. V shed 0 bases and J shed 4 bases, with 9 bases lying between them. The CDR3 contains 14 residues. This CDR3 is CASSQDWRGETQYF. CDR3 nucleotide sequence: TGTGCCAGCAGCCAAGATTGGCGGGGAGAGACCCAGTACTTC.

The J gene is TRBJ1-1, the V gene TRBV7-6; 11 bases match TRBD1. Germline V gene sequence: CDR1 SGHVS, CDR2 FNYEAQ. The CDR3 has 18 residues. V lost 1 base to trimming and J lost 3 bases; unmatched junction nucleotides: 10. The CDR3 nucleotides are TGTGCCAGCAGCTTAGTCGCGGGACAGGGGGGGGGAGACACTGAAGCTTTCTTT. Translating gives CASSLVAGQGGGDTEAFF. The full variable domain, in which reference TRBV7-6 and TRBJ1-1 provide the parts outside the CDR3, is GAGVSQSPRYKVTKRGQDVALRCDPISGHVSLYWYRQALGQGPEFLTYFNYEAQQDKSGLPNDRFSAERPEGSISTLTIQRTEQRDSAMYRCASSLVAGQGGGDTEAFFGQGTRLTVV.

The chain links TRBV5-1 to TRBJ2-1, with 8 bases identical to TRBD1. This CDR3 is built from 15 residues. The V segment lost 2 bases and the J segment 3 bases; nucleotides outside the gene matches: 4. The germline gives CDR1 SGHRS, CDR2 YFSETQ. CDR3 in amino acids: CASSFGQGVYNEQFF. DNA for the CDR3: TGCGCCAGCAGCTTTGGACAGGGTGTCTACAATGAGCAGTTCTTC.

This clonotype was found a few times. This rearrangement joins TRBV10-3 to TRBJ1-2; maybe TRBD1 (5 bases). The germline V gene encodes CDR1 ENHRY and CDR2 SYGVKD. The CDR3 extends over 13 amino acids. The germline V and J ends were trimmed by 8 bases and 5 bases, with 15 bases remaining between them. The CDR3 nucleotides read TGTGCCATCTGGAGGGGCCTGGGGTATGGCTACACCTTC. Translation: CAIWRGLGYGYTF.

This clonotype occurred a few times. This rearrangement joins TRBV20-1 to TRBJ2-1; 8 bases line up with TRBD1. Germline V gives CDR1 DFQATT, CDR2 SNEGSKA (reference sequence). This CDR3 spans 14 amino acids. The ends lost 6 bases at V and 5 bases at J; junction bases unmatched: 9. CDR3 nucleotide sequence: TGCAGTGCCCAGGGGACAGGCCGGAACAATGAGCAGTTCTTC. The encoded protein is CSAQGTGRNNEQFF.

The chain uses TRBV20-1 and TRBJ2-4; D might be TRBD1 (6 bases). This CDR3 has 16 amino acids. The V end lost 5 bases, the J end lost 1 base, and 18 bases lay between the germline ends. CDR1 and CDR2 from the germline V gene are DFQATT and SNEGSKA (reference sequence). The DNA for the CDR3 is TGCAGTGCTGGGGGACAACGACTCTTGGCCAAAAACATTCAGTACTTC. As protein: CSAGGQRLLAKNIQYF.

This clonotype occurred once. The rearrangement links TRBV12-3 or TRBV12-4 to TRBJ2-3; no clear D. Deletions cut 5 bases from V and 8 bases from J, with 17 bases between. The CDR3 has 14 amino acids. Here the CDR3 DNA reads TGTGCCAGCAGTCCAACGTCATATCGGGTTACGCAGTATTTT. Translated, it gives CASSPTSYRVTQYF.

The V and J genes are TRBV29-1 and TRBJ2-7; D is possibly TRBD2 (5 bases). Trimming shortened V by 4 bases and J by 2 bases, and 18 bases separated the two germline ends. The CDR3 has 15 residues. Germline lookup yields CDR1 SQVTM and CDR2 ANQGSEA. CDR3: CSVVGQQRGTYEQYF. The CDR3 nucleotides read TGCAGCGTTGTAGGTCAGCAACGAGGGACCTACGAGCAGTACTTC.

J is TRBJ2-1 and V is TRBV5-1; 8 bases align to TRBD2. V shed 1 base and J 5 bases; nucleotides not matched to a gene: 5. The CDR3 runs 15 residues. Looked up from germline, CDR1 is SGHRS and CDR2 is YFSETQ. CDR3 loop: CASSLTGGVDNEQFF. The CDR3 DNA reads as TGCGCCAGCAGCTTGACGGGGGGGGTCGACAATGAGCAGTTCTTC.

CDR3 in amino acids: CASSFGTGPFF. CDR3 DNA: TGCGCCAGCAGCTTCGGGACAGGGCCGTTCTTC. The rearrangement links TRBV5-1 to TRBJ2-1; 9 bases agree with TRBD1. From germline, CDR1 is SGHRS and CDR2 YFSETQ. V shed 2 bases and J 15 bases; nucleotides not matched to a gene: 3. The CDR3 contains 11 residues.